These 10 T cell receptor beta chains were all obtained from the same sample, sequenced in a study of CD8+ T cells in alopecia areata. The authors extracted RNA and reverse transcribed it into cDNA as the sequencing template. Clones were read by immunoSEQ multiplex PCR, and TCRdb kept only the in-frame ones, dropping some. The sample consists of about 270,000 clones, about 62% of them appearing once. Stated treatment: oral pan-JAK inhibitor, 5-10 mg twice daily. The sequences come from CD4+ T cells sorted from blood, collected around week 54, from a patient treated with tofacitinib. All receptors derive from a human donor with alopecia areata.

CDR3 loop: CASSSYRQGGANVLTF. CDR3 nucleotides: TGTGCCAGCAGCTCCTACCGACAGGGTGGGGCCAACGTCCTGACTTTC. The V gene is TRBV7-6, the J gene TRBJ2-6; TRBD1 aligns across 7 bases. Germline assignment: CDR1 SGHVS and CDR2 FNYEAQ. Trimming took 4 bases from V and 3 from J; bases not matched to a gene: 6. The CDR3 is 16 amino acids.

This clone appeared a few times. This chain joins TRBV4-1 and TRBJ1-2; D might be TRBD1 (5 bases). The CDR3 spans 14 residues. CDR1 and CDR2 (germline): MGHRA, YSYEKL. Trimming stripped 1 base from V and 8 bases from J, with 14 bases between. The CDR3 loop is CASSQGTGHGGYTF. DNA of the CDR3: TGCGCCAGCAGCCAAGGAACGGGGCACGGGGGCTACACCTTC.

The chain uses TRBV7-9 and TRBJ1-1, with D hard to call. CDR3 length: 12 residues. V shed 7 bases and J shed 0 bases, with 6 bases lying between them. The germline V gene has CDR1 SEHNR and CDR2 FQNEAQ (reference sequence). The CDR3 DNA sequence: TGTGCCAGCAACAAGGTGAACACTGAAGCTTTCTTT. It yields the protein CASNKVNTEAFF.

This chain connects TRBV12-5 to TRBJ1-5; D is uncertain. The CDR3 runs to 13 residues. Trimming cost V 1 base and J 8 bases, with 9 bases left between them. The germline gives CDR1 LGHNT, CDR2 FRNRAP. CDR3 DNA sequence: TGTGCTAGTGGTTTGGGGATTGGGGAGCCCCAGCATTTT. This gives the protein CASGLGIGEPQHF.

This chain connects TRBV29-1 to TRBJ2-5, with D perhaps TRBD2 (5 bases). Germline-derived CDR1 and CDR2 are SQVTM and ANQGSEA. This CDR3 has 13 amino acids. The V gene lost 7 bases and the J gene lost 5 bases, with 17 bases spanning the gap. The CDR3 is CSASSPSGETQYF. The DNA for the CDR3 is TGCAGCGCCTCCTCCCCCTCGGGGGAGACCCAGTACTTC.

Comments on this clone: Other DNA sequences of this sample code for an identical CDR3. The chain combines TRBV20-1 with TRBJ2-5; no reliable D call. The CDR3 has 11 amino acids. Germline V lookup: CDR1 DFQATT, CDR2 SNEGSKA (reference sequence). V lost 3 bases and J 4 bases, leaving 6 bases between the germline ends. CDR3 amino acids: CSASLGETQYF. CDR3 nucleotide sequence: TGCAGTGCTAGCCTGGGAGAGACCCAGTACTTC.

The chain carries TRBV29-1 and TRBJ1-4, with 12 bases aligning to TRBD1. CDR3 size: 14 residues. Per the germline V gene, CDR1 is SQVTM and CDR2 is ANQGSEA. The CDR3 loop reads CSGTGGALNEKLFF. In DNA form, the CDR3 reads TGCTCCGGGACAGGGGGCGCGCTTAATGAAAAACTGTTTTTT.

The chain recombines TRBV9 with TRBJ2-3; TRBD2 matches 11 bases. V lost 1 base, J lost 4 bases, and 8 bases stayed unmatched. The CDR3 has 17 amino acids. The germline CDR1 and CDR2 sequences are SGDLS and YYNGEE. The CDR3 region has the DNA TGTGCCAGCAGCGTATCCGCCACTAGCGGGGGTCCAGATACGCAGTATTTT. Encoded protein: CASSVSATSGGPDTQYF.

V and J are TRBV5-1 and TRBJ1-1; D is uncertain. Looked up from germline, CDR1 is SGHRS and CDR2 is YFSETQ. This CDR3 region has 15 residues. The ends were cut back, 0 bases at V and 0 bases at J, with 9 bases in the middle. The DNA of the CDR3 is TGCGCCAGCAGCTTGGGGCAGTCCATGAACACTGAAGCTTTCTTT. This translates into CASSLGQSMNTEAFF.

This chain joins TRBV14 and TRBJ1-2; the D gene is possibly TRBD1 (5 bases). This CDR3 is 13 amino acids long. V was shortened by 1 base and J by 6 bases, with 9 bases between the two germline ends. Germline lookup yields CDR1 SGHDN and CDR2 FVKESK. As DNA, the CDR3 is TGTGCCAGCAGCCAAGCAGGGTTTAATGGCTACACCTTC. Protein: CASSQAGFNGYTF.